These T cell receptor beta chains were read from a single sample in a study of OX40 agonist ivuxolimab in advanced cancers. Assay: immunoSEQ multiplex PCR; the TCRdb copy retains only in-frame clones and omits some. The data show about 77,000 clones, with around four fifths seen just once and around 0.73% held by the top ten. Here the sequenced sample was CD4+ or CD8+ T cells sorted from blood, taken in a trial of the OX40 agonist ivuxolimab. The receptors were sampled from an adult with an advanced solid tumor such as melanoma, head and neck, liver or kidney cancer. CDR3s include the opening cysteine and the closing phenylalanine or tryptophan. A D gene is named only where the DNA matches it firmly. Expanded clones are given a class, and other clones once, few, many or no size at all.

v_gene	j_gene	abundance	d_gene	CDR3nt	CDR3aa
TRBV10-3	TRBJ2-7	once	-	TGTGCCATCAGTGGAAGGGCATCATCCTACGAGCAGTACTTC	CAISGRASSYEQYF
TRBV19	TRBJ2-5	-	-	TGTGCCAGTAGTATTACAGGGATGGGGACCCAGTACTTC	CASSITGMGTQYF
TRBV7-9	TRBJ2-1	-	-	TGTGCCAGCAGCTCCGGACCGGGAGAGGGGCCCAATGAGCAGTTCTTC	CASSSGPGEGPNEQFF
TRBV6-1	TRBJ2-3	-	TRBD1	TGTGCCAGCAGTGGGACAGGGGGGAGCACAGATACGCAGTATTTT	CASSGTGGSTDTQYF
TRBV5-8	TRBJ1-2	-	TRBD1	TGTGCCAGCAGTCCCCCGACAGGGGTCCGCTATGGCTACACCTTC	CASSPPTGVRYGYTF
TRBV7-2	TRBJ2-7	-	-	TGTGCCAGCAGCGAAGTGCGGGGTAGCTCCTACGAGCAGTACTTC	CASSEVRGSSYEQYF
TRBV11-3	TRBJ2-2	-	TRBD1	TGTGCCAGCAGCTTAGATCAGGGGGCTTACACCGGGGAGCTGTTTTTT	CASSLDQGAYTGELFF
TRBV11-3	TRBJ2-2	-	TRBD2	TGTGCCAGCAGCTTGGCTAGCGGGAGAAGAACCGGGGAGCTGTTTTTT	CASSLASGRRTGELFF
TRBV28	TRBJ2-2	-	TRBD2	TGTGCCAGCACGCCAGCGGGGACGAACACCGGGGAGCTGTTTTTT	CASTPAGTNTGELFF
TRBV6-1	TRBJ2-6	-	-	TGTGCCAGCAGTGGGACGGACAGCTCTGGGGCCAACGTCCTGACTTTC	CASSGTDSSGANVLTF
TRBV6-6	TRBJ1-5	few	-	TGTGCCAGCAGCCAAACAGGAGATCAGCCCCAGCATTTT	CASSQTGDQPQHF
TRBV2	TRBJ1-2	-	-	TGTGCCAGCAGGCTGGGCAACTTCGGCTACACCTTC	CASRLGNFGYTF
TRBV5-5	TRBJ2-6	-	-	TGTGCCAGCAGCTCCCTGGCGGGTGCGGGGATCTTGGGTGGGGCCAACGTCCTGACTTTC	CASSSLAGAGILGGANVLTF
TRBV28	TRBJ2-2	-	-	TGTGCCAGCAGCGCCGGGGACAATACGAACACCGGGGAGCTGTTTTTT	CASSAGDNTNTGELFF
TRBV5-1	TRBJ2-1	-	TRBD2	TGCGCCAGCAGCTTTGTAGCGGGGGGGAATGAGCAGTTCTTC	CASSFVAGGNEQFF
TRBV7-2	TRBJ2-7	-	-	TGTGCCAGCAGCTTAAGGCAGGTCTACGAGCAGTACTTC	CASSLRQVYEQYF
TRBV5-5	TRBJ2-6	-	TRBD1	TGTGCCAGCAGCGGAGGGACAGGGGATGGGGCCAACGTCCTGACTTTC	CASSGGTGDGANVLTF
TRBV18	TRBJ2-7	-	-	TGTGCCAGCTCACCTGCAGGGCCCGAGCAGTACTTC	CASSPAGPEQYF
TRBV12-5	TRBJ2-5	-	-	TGTGCTAGTGGAACGGGGGGCGGGGAGACCCAGTACTTC	CASGTGGGETQYF
TRBV5-4	TRBJ2-7	-	TRBD2	TGTGCCAGCAGCTTGGGGGGTTTAGCGGGAGGTGGCGAGCAGTACTTC	CASSLGGLAGGGEQYF
TRBV28	TRBJ1-2	few	TRBD1	TGTGCCAGCAGTACCTCGACAGGGGAGCCCTATGGCTACACCTTC	CASSTSTGEPYGYTF
TRBV4-2	TRBJ2-7	-	-	TGTGCCAGCAGCCGCGGGATCTCCTACGAGCAGTACTTC	CASSRGISYEQYF
TRBV5-4	TRBJ2-6	once	-	TGTGCCAGCAGCTTGGGGCTATTCTCTGGGGCCAACGTCCTGACTTTC	CASSLGLFSGANVLTF
TRBV10-1	TRBJ1-2	-	-	TGCGCCAGCAGTGAAGGAGGGTCCTATGGCTACACCTTC	CASSEGGSYGYTF
TRBV5-6	TRBJ2-7	-	-	TGTGCCAGCAGCTTCTTGACAAAAGAGACCTACGAGCAGTACTTC	CASSFLTKETYEQYF
TRBV28	TRBJ2-7	-	TRBD1	TGTGCCAGCAGTTTCAGGGGGCAAACCTACGAGCAGTACTTC	CASSFRGQTYEQYF
TRBV6-4	TRBJ2-7	-	TRBD1	TGTGCCAGCAGTGACTCTGGAACAGGGGCCTCCTACGAGCAGTACTTC	CASSDSGTGASYEQYF
TRBV27	TRBJ2-2	-	TRBD1	TGTGCCAGCAGCGGGGACAGGGGGTACAGGGAGCTGTTTTTT	CASSGDRGYRELFF
TRBV7-2	TRBJ2-5	-	TRBD2	TGTGCCAGCAGCTTAGGTTTTTCCCTAGCGGGTGATGGAGAGACCCAGTACTTC	CASSLGFSLAGDGETQYF
TRBV5-1	TRBJ2-2	-	-	TGCGCCAGCAGCCGCGAAGCGAACACCGGGGAGCTGTTTTTT	CASSREANTGELFF
TRBV6-5	TRBJ1-4	-	-	TGTGCCAGCAGTTACTCGAGCGGGGAAAAACTGTTTTTT	CASSYSSGEKLFF
TRBV6-6	TRBJ1-2	-	TRBD1	TGTGCCAGCAGTCCACAGGGGAACGGCTACACCTTC	CASSPQGNGYTF
TRBV5-1	TRBJ2-3	-	-	TGCGCCAGCAGCCACGACAGCAGCACAGATACGCAGTATTTT	CASSHDSSTDTQYF
TRBV4-1	TRBJ1-5	-	-	TGCGCCAGCAGCCAGACAGGCCGTCAGCCCCAGCATTTT	CASSQTGRQPQHF
TRBV6-5	TRBJ1-5	few	-	TGTGCCAGCAGTTACTCGAGGGGTCAGCCCCAGCATTTT	CASSYSRGQPQHF
TRBV5-1	TRBJ2-2	-	TRBD1	TGCGCCAGCAGCTACCTGACAGGGGCTAACACCGGGGAGCTGTTTTTT	CASSYLTGANTGELFF
TRBV11-3	TRBJ2-1	-	-	TGTGCCAGCAGCTTAGAAGGGCTCAGCTCCTACAATGAGCAGTTCTTC	CASSLEGLSSYNEQFF
TRBV5-1	TRBJ2-7	-	-	TGCGCCAGCAGCTTGGGGTGGGGAAACTCCTACGAGCAGTACTTC	CASSLGWGNSYEQYF
TRBV7-7	TRBJ1-1	-	-	TGTGCCAGCAGCACACAAATTGGAACTGAAGCTTTCTTT	CASSTQIGTEAFF
TRBV4-1	TRBJ2-5	-	-	TGCGCCAGCAGCCAAGTGGAGCGTTCACAAGAGACCCAGTACTTC	CASSQVERSQETQYF
TRBV5-1	TRBJ1-1	-	-	TGCGCCAGCAGCATTGGGGGGGCTAAGGTGACTGAAGCTTTCTTT	CASSIGGAKVTEAFF
TRBV19	TRBJ1-6	-	-	TGTGCCAGTCGTTGGGGGGTGGCGGATTCACCCCTCCACTTT	CASRWGVADSPLHF
TRBV28	TRBJ1-1	-	-	TGTGCCAGCAGTTTTAGGGAATGGACTGAAGCTTTCTTT	CASSFREWTEAFF
TRBV6-5	TRBJ2-7	-	-	TGTGCCAGCAGGGGGACGGAAGCCTACGAGCAGTACTTC	CASRGTEAYEQYF
TRBV2	TRBJ1-1	few	TRBD1	TGTGCCAGCAGTGGACGACAGGGATGGACTGAAGCTTTCTTT	CASSGRQGWTEAFF
TRBV10-3	TRBJ1-1	once	TRBD1	TGTGCCATCAGTGAGTCCACAGGGGGCAACACTGAAGCTTTCTTT	CAISESTGGNTEAFF
TRBV5-6	TRBJ2-7	-	TRBD1	TGTGCCAGCAGCTCGACAGGGTTAGGAGAGCAGTACTTC	CASSSTGLGEQYF
TRBV19	TRBJ1-1	-	-	TGTGCCAGTAGACTAACGAGACTGAGGCACACTGAAGCTTTCTTT	CASRLTRLRHTEAFF